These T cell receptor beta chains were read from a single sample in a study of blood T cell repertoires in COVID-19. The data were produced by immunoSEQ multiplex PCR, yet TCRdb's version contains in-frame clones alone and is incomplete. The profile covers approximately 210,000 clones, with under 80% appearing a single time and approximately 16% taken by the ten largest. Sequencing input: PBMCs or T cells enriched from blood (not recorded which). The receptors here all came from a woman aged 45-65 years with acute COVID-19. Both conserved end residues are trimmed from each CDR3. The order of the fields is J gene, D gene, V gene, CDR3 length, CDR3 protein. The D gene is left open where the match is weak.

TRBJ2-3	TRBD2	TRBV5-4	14	ASSKSGGAGEDTQY
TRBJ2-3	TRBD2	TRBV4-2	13	ASSPSGGAPDTQY
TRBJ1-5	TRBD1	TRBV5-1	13	ASSFAGQSNQPQH
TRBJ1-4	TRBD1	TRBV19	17	ASSVGQGRARATNEKLF
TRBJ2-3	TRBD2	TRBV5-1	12	ASSLAVKGDTQY
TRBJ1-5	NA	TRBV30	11	AWGGSGNQPQH
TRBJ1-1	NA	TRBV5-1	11	ASMSGGNTEAF
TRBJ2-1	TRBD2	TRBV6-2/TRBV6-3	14	ASSYVAGGGKNEQF
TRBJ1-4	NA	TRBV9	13	ASSVERDFNEKLF
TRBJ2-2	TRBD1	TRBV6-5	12	ASRLQGWTGELF
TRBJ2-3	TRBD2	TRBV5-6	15	ASSCQPHLADTDTQY
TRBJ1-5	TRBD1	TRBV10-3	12	AISGGQPNQPQH
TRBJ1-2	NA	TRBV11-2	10	ASSFEGWGYT
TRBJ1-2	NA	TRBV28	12	ASSFLSLPYGYT
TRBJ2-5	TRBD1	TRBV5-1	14	ASRPTGTGLQETQY
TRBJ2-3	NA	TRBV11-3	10	ASSFSADTQY
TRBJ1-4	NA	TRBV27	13	ASSALYGGDEKLF
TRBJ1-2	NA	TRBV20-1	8	SGSGGGYT
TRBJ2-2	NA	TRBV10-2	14	ASNRGALPGTGELF
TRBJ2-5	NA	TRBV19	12	ASGPLEAGETQY
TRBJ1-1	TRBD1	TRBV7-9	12	ASSQGQGNTEAF
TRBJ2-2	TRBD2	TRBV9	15	ASSVYAGGLGTGELF
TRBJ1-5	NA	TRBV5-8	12	ASSLWVRDQPQH
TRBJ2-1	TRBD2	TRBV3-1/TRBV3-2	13	ASSPGTRAYNEQF
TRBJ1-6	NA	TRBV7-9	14	ASSSGAGFYNSPLH
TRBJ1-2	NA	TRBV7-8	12	ASSRLGVSYGYT
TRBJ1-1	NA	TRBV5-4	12	ASSWPGGNTEAF
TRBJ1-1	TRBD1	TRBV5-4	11	ASSTDRAAEAF
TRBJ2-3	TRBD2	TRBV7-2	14	ASSPQRGGRADTQY
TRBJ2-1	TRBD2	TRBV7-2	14	ASSLVWMGGNNEQF
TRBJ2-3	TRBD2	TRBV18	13	ASSPSTSGTDTQY
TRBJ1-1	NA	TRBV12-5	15	ASGSDSLRIMNTEAF
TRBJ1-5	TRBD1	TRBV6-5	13	ASSRRDRVDQPQH
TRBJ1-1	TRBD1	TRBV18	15	ASSEEPGQGRNTEAF
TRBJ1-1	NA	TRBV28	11	ASGPGRNTEAF
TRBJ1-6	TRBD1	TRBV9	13	ASSPGQGALSPLH
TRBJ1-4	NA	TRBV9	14	ASSVGKTTVNEKLF
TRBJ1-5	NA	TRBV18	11	ASSPDRDQPQH
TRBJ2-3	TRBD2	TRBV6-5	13	ASSLTSGTADTQY
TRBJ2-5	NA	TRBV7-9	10	ASSQLKETQY
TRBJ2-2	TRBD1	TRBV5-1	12	ASSLGRGPGELF